This TCR beta chain was obtained from a study of CD8 T cells in Susac syndrome. Sequencing targeted TCR beta in blood CD8+ and CD4+ T cells. Negative magnetic isolation gave CD8+ and CD4+ cells; FACS enriched CD8+ TEMRA. In the case of this clonotype: Its antigen is as yet unknown.

Study results and limitations: The number of individuals included in the study's TCR sequencing and HLA analysis was acknowledged as relatively small.

Unmatched junction bases numbered 19, after V lost 0 bases and J lost 0 bases. Germline V gene sequence: CDR1 LNHNV, CDR2 YYDKDF (reference sequence). The CDR3 has 22 residues. An input of about 0.45 to 1 ug of RNA was subjected to reverse transcription using random hexamers. Across 54 Vbeta and 13 Jbeta, immunoSEQ multiplex PCR amplified TCR beta CDR3. A single record per CDR3 protein comes from TCRdb applying MiXCR to the immunoSEQ multiplex PCR reads. The table has 250,000 to 300,000 distinct CDR3 sequences, approximately 85% seen once. The clonotype originates from a human donor with multiple sclerosis. V and J are TRBV15 and TRBJ2-3, with 9 bases that match TRBD2. Sequences were obtained from CD8+ T cells from PBMCs. The CDR3 sequence is CATSRDRFRTSAGGTSTDTQYF. CDR3 bases: TGTGCCACCAGCAGAGATCGGTTTCGGACTAGCGCGGGAGGTACTAGCACAGATACGCAGTATTTT.